A single sample gave rise to the 15 T cell receptor beta chains below, sequenced in a study of response to subunit inactivated influenza vaccine. TCRdb recomputed calls from the RT-PCR reads with MiXCR, one row per CDR3 protein. The sample lists hundreds of thousands of distinct CDR3 sequences; roughly 12% were seen once. These data were likewise used in another study, on T cells expressing NK-cell markers. That paper adds: cDNA encoding TCR beta was synthesized via 5'RACE template switching incorporating UMIs.

The specimen was PBMCs from blood, collected on the day of vaccination. These receptors were taken from a middle-aged man who received an inactivated influenza vaccine.

This clonotype was found a few times. The chain joins TRBV5-6 to TRBJ2-7, with 9 bases identical to TRBD1. Germline CDR1 reads SGHDT; CDR2 reads YYEEEE. With V trimmed by 0 bases and J by 5 bases, 6 bases remained unmatched. This CDR3 has 15 amino acids. CDR3 in amino acids: CASSLGGQGPNEQYF. The CDR3 DNA sequence: TGTGCCAGCAGCTTGGGCGGACAGGGGCCAAACGAGCAGTACTTC. Full variable domain (missing parts from reference TRBV5-6 and TRBJ2-7): DAGVTQSPTHLIKTRGQQVTLRCSPKSGHDTVSWYQQALGQGPQFIFQYYEEEERQRGNFPDRFSGHQFPNYSSELNVNALLLGDSALYLCASSLGGQGPNEQYFGPGTRLTVT.

The CDR3 is CASSQTLGEGRSQYF. The CDR3 nucleotides read TGTGCCAGCAGCCAAACCTTAGGGGAGGGCCGATCTCAGTACTTC. The chain recombines TRBV12-3 or TRBV12-4 with TRBJ2-4; 7 bases agree with TRBD2. V trimming: 6 bases; J trimming: 12 bases; junction bases outside the gene matches: 17. The CDR3 sequence is 15 residues long.

This clonotype is a singleton in its sample. The chain couples TRBV23-1 to TRBJ2-1; 8 bases align to TRBD1. TRBV23-1 is sorted into the ORF group, with uncertain function. Unmatched junction bases numbered 16, after V lost 3 bases and J lost 0 bases. The CDR3 covers 20 residues. CDR3 residues: CASSQDLRTGRGSSYNEQFF. CDR3 nucleotides: TGCGCCAGCAGTCAGGACCTCCGGACAGGGCGAGGGAGCTCCTACAATGAGCAGTTCTTC.

The chain employs TRBV7-2 and TRBJ2-5; D is unclear. Per germline, CDR1 SGHTA and CDR2 FQGNSA. Trimming took off 5 bases at V and 0 bases at J, with 7 bases between the two ends. The length of the CDR3 is 13 residues. The chain's CDR3 is CASSGQNQETQYF. For the CDR3, the DNA is TGTGCCAGCAGCGGGCAGAACCAAGAGACCCAGTACTTC.

In this sample, this clonotype turned up many times. This chain joins TRBV29-1 and TRBJ2-5; weak D call: TRBD2 (5 bases). Trimming cost V 6 bases and J 6 bases, with 17 bases left between them. Germline values: CDR1 SQVTM, CDR2 ANQGSEA. The CDR3 extends over 13 amino acids. The CDR3 nucleotides read TGCAGCGTGCCAATCGGGGTCGCACAGACCCAGTACTTC. Translation gives CSVPIGVAQTQYF.

This clonotype came up many times. The rearrangement uses TRBV5-1 and TRBJ2-5, with D tentatively TRBD2 (6 bases). Trimming shortened V by 2 bases and J by 1 base, and 9 bases separated the two germline ends. This CDR3 has 14 amino acids. Germline loops: CDR1 SGHRS, CDR2 YFSETQ. The CDR3, as DNA: TGCGCCAGCAGCTTACCGGGACTCCAAGAGACCCAGTACTTC. It translates to CASSLPGLQETQYF.

V gene TRBV12-3 or TRBV12-4 combines with J gene TRBJ1-2, with D tentatively TRBD1 (6 bases). Trimming took off 5 bases at V and 1 base at J, with 14 bases between the two ends. The CDR3 consists of 15 residues. The CDR3 nucleotides are TGTGCCAGCAGTCCGGGACAACGGCTTAACTATGGCTACACCTTC. Translation: CASSPGQRLNYGYTF.

Ten or more counts support this clonotype. The V and J genes are TRBV4-2 and TRBJ2-7; 7 bases fit TRBD2. J lost 4 bases, V lost 1 base, and 13 bases had no gene match. Per germline, CDR1 LGHNA and CDR2 YNFKEQ. This CDR3 spans 17 amino acids. The CDR3 region is CASSQVSTPGGLYEQYF. CDR3 coding DNA: TGTGCCAGCAGCCAAGTTAGTACCCCGGGAGGACTATACGAGCAGTACTTC.

There are a few counts of this clonotype. The V call is TRBV12-3 or TRBV12-4, the J call TRBJ1-1; maybe TRBD1 (5 bases). This CDR3 spans 15 amino acids. With 1 base removed from V and 6 bases from J, the gap between germline ends came to 15 bases. Here the CDR3 DNA reads TGTGCCAGCAGTTTAGGTAAGGGGAGGTCGGCTGAAGCTTTCTTT. Translated: CASSLGKGRSAEAFF.

A note on this clonotype: An end of the junction differs from the germline gene, which may be a read error. This chain uses TRBV20-1 with TRBJ2-3; D is possibly TRBD1 (5 bases). Germline V lookup: CDR1 DFQATT, CDR2 SNEGSKA (reference sequence). The length of the CDR3 is 14 residues. Here the CDR3 DNA reads TGCAGTGCTAGATTGGGGCCACCCACAAATACGCAGTATTTT. This codes for CSARLGPPTNTQYF.

Many counts were recorded for this clonotype. V usage is TRBV5-6 and J usage is TRBJ2-2, with D perhaps matching TRBD1 (6 bases). The V gene's germline CDR1 is SGHDT and CDR2 YYEEEE. The CDR3 is made up of 16 amino acids. V was pared by 6 bases and J by 6 bases, with 21 bases between. The CDR3: CASTPGGNRVAGELFF. DNA of the CDR3: TGTGCCAGCACCCCCGGCGGTAACAGGGTCGCCGGGGAGCTGTTTTTT. Looking up the rest from reference TRBV5-6 and TRBJ2-2 gives the full variable domain: DAGVTQSPTHLIKTRGQQVTLRCSPKSGHDTVSWYQQALGQGPQFIFQYYEEEERQRGNFPDRFSGHQFPNYSSELNVNALLLGDSALYLCASTPGGNRVAGELFFGEGSRLTVL.

This clonotype was seen at least ten times. The chain couples TRBV12-3 or TRBV12-4 to TRBJ2-7; possible D gene TRBD1, 5 bases. V was clipped by 5 bases and J by 3 bases, with 11 bases between them. This CDR3 comprises 13 residues. In DNA form, the CDR3 reads TGTGCCAGCAGTCCCGGACATTTCTACGAGCAGTACTTC. This gives the protein CASSPGHFYEQYF.

The rearrangement uses TRBV4-2 and TRBJ2-5, with D perhaps given as TRBD1 or TRBD2 (5 bases each). Trimming took off 0 bases at V and 5 bases at J, with 13 bases between the two ends. Germline CDR1 and CDR2: LGHNA and YNFKEQ. CDR3 length: 15 amino acids. The chain's CDR3 is CASSQERGDRETQYF. In DNA, the CDR3 is TGTGCCAGCAGCCAAGAAAGGGGAGATAGGGAGACCCAGTACTTC.

The rearrangement joins TRBV20-1 to TRBJ2-1; 8 bases map to TRBD2. J was trimmed by 4 bases and V by 1 base; bases with no gene match: 6. CDR1 is DFQATT, CDR2 SNEGSKA, per germline (reference sequence). There are 15 residues in the CDR3. The CDR3: CSARGSSGFYNEQFF. Written as DNA, the CDR3 is TGCAGTGCTAGAGGGTCTAGCGGGTTTTACAATGAGCAGTTCTTC.

A few counts support this clonotype. The gene calls are TRBV5-1 and TRBJ2-1; the D is unclear. The CDR3 is 13 amino acids. V lost 3 bases and J lost 7, with 11 bases in between. Germline lookup yields CDR1 SGHRS and CDR2 YFSETQ. In DNA form, the CDR3 reads TGCGCCAGCAGCTCCCGCCCGTCAAATGAGCAGTTCTTC. Amino acid sequence: CASSSRPSNEQFF.